This section outlines one T cell receptor beta chain sequence together with its context. These data come from a study of T cell responses to AZD1222 COVID-19 vaccine. Repertoires were generated with immunoSEQ multiplex PCR, while TCRdb's copy carries only in-frame clones and drops some. In the table there are around 78,000 clones, around 90% of which are singletons. CDR1 is GTSNPN and CDR2 is SVGIG in the germline V gene (reference sequence). The V end was cut by 0 bases, the J end by 2 bases, with 11 bases between. The CDR3 is made up of 15 amino acids. The input for sequencing was peripheral blood, taken on day 0 of MenACWY control vaccination. This receptor was obtained from an adult in good health. The rearrangement joins TRBV30 to TRBJ1-5; the D gene is possibly TRBD1 (5 bases). CDR3 protein: CAWSVPGSGNQPQHF. CDR3 DNA sequence: TGTGCCTGGAGTGTCCCAGGGAGTGGCAATCAGCCCCAGCATTTT.